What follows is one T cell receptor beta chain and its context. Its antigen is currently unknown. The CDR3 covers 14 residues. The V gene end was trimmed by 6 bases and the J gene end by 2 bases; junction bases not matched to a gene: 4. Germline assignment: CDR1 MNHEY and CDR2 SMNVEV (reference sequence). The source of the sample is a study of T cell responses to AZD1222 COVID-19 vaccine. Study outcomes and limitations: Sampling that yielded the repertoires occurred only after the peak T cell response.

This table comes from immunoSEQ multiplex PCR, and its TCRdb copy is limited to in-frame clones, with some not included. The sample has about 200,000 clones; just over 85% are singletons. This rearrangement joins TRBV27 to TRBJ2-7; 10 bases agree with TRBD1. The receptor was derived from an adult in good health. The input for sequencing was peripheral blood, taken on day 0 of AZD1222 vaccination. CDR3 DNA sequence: TGTGCCAGCAGCCGGGACAGGGGTACCTACGAGCAGTACTTC. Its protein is CASSRDRGTYEQYF.